The entry that follows covers one T cell receptor (beta chain) sequence. Its specific antigen is unknown. Nothing much larger sits one base from this clone, and base qualities are not available. The data derive from a study of blood T cell repertoires in COVID-19 (dated by TCRdb to 2020 to 2022). Looking at the study overall: The collaborator samples originated in the United States, Italy and Spain and spanned the acute and convalescent phases of COVID-19. The prospective study material was composed of cDNA or gDNA derived from T cells, B-cell-depleted T cells, or PBMCs. The dataset comprised deeply sampled blood TCRbeta repertoires from subjects exposed to, actively infected with, or recovered from COVID-19. The repertoires were made available in a free public database intended to serve as a resource for research on the immune response to SARS-CoV-2. The samples were drawn from two sources: the first 160 participants of the ongoing ImmuneRACE study, and 1,000 to 1,500 subjects contributed by 6 global collaborators. A de-identified subject ID, COVID-19 status, age in years and sex were almost always included in the sample metadata. Where HLA class I and class II types were available, the types were taken from metadata supplied by the sample provider, not from assay-based typing. General study outcomes and caveats: The amount of clinical and demographic metadata varied by source and participant and was provided uncurated.

Each collaborating institution followed its own protocols to collect whole blood in K2EDTA tubes. For TCRbeta analysis, collaborators shipped samples in one of three forms: frozen whole blood, isolated PBMCs, or DNA extracted from either of those sample types. The germline V gene encodes CDR1 SGHTS and CDR2 YDEGEE. Reading from cysteine to phenylalanine, the CDR3 counts 13 amino acids. Of the read, only the CDR3 DNA is kept; its 39 bases are in frame from base 1. V and J are truncated by 6 bases and 4 bases respectively, leaving an intervening sequence of 13 bases. The immunoSEQ Assay, a bias-controlled multiplex PCR, was used to amplify TCRbeta CDR3 regions from genomic DNA. The authors' pipeline ran thus. Nucleated cell counts per sample were estimated from amplification of reference gene primers within the assay. Sequence reads were collapsed and filtered to measure the absolute abundance of every unique TCRbeta CDR3 rearrangement. For each sample, productive Simpson clonality was calculated by taking the square root of Simpson's diversity index across productive rearrangements. TCRdb retrieved this table from immuneACCESS and kept in-frame rearrangements only. Not all clones are present; in checked studies, unresolved V genes account for under half, and no reason is known for the remainder. V, J and clone size are those of that table, while D and trimming were read from the DNA. The sample profile shows 65,000 to 75,000 clones; around 87% of them were found once. 29% of the sample comes from the top ten.

The V and J genes are TRBV5-8 and TRBJ1-2; the D gene is perhaps TRBD1, from 5 matching bases. This clonotype was sampled from a woman older than 75 with active or convalescent COVID-19. The sample was peripheral blood. The base sequence is TGTGCCAGCACCCCCAGGGTTCGCTATGGCTACACCTTC. This is translated as CASTPRVRYGYTF.